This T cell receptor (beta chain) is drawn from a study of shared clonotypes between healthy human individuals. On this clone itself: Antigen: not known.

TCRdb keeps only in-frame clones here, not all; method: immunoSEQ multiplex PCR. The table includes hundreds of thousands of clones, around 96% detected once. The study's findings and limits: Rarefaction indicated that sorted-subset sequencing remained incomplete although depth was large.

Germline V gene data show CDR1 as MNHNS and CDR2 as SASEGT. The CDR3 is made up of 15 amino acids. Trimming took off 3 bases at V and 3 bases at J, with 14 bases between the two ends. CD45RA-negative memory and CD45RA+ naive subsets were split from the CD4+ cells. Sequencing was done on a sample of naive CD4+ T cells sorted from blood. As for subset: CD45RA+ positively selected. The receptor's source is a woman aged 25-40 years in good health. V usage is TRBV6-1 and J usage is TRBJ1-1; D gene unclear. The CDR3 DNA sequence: TGTGCCAGCAGTGATAGAAATCGTGGGGACACTGAAGCTTTCTTT. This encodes CASSDRNRGDTEAFF.